This TCR beta chain emerged from a study of blood T cell repertoires in COVID-19. Whole-study context: There were acute and convalescent COVID-19 samples, and they came from the United States, Italy and Spain. Sample material is recorded as cDNA or gDNA derived from T cells, B-cell-depleted T cells, or PBMCs.

In the source study's methods: By means of reference gene primer amplification, nucleated cell counts were estimated. Clones were read by immunoSEQ multiplex PCR, and TCRdb kept only the in-frame ones, dropping some. The V and J calls and clone size were taken over from that table, and D and trimming were inferred from the DNA. Of about 210,000 clones listed, under 90% were seen once; the top ten hold less than 7%. In germline, CDR1 is GTSNPN, CDR2 SVGIG (reference sequence). The CDR3 has 17 amino acids. V lost 0 bases and J 3 bases, leaving 20 bases between the germline ends. This clone was detected only a few times.

The TCR was taken from a man between 60 and 70 years old with acute or convalescent COVID-19. The J gene is TRBJ1-1, the V gene TRBV30; possibly TRBD1 for D (6 bases). Sequenced material: peripheral blood. CDR3 DNA: TGTGCCTGGAGTGTCCCAGGGGCGGGTTTGGCGGACACTGAAGCTTTCTTT. Translated: CAWSVPGAGLADTEAFF. Together with reference TRBV30 and TRBJ1-1, the CDR3 gives the full variable domain: SQTIHQWPATLVQPVGSPLSLECTVEGTSNPNLYWYRQAAGRGLQLLFYSVGIGQISSEVPQNLSASRPQDRQFILSSKKLLLSDSGFYLCAWSVPGAGLADTEAFFGQGTRLTVV.